These 30 T cell receptor beta chains originate from one sample sequenced in a study of a mutant IDH1 vaccine in newly diagnosed glioma. Data came from immunoSEQ multiplex PCR; TCRdb stores just in-frame clones and leaves some out. The repertoire includes over 75,000 clones, 70% to 90% of them detected once, and 0.56% sits in the top ten. Time point: baseline, week 1 (first vaccination visit). Treatment denoted: pre-vaccination baseline after standard-of-care therapy. The specimen was PBMCs, collected from a glioma patient treated with radiotherapy, temozolomide or both. All receptors derive from a woman in her fifties or sixties with glioma.

The chain has TRBV9 and TRBJ2-1; D possibly corresponds to TRBD2 (6 bases). CDR3 length equals 17 residues. V was shortened by 4 bases and J by 3 bases, with 20 bases between the two germline ends. In germline, CDR1 is SGDLS, CDR2 YYNGEE. CDR3 loop: CASSLSGLVGGYNEQFF. The CDR3 DNA follows: TGTGCCAGCAGCCTGAGCGGGTTGGTGGGTGGCTACAATGAGCAGTTCTTC. The whole variable domain, filled in from reference TRBV9 and TRBJ2-1, reads DSGVTQTPKHLITATGQRVTLRCSPRSGDLSVYWYQQSLDQGLQFLIQYYNGEERAKGNILERFSAQQFPDLHSELNLSSLELGDSALYFCASSLSGLVGGYNEQFFGPGTRLTVL.

This clone was recorded only once. The chain uses TRBV6-5 and TRBJ1-3; D is unresolved. Between the trimmed V and J ends, which lost 0 bases and 3 bases, there was a span of 0 bases. Germline lookup yields CDR1 MNHEY and CDR2 SVGAGI. The CDR3 extends over 12 amino acids. As DNA, the CDR3 is TGTGCCAGCAGTTACTCTGGAAACACCATATATTTT. Amino acid sequence: CASSYSGNTIYF.

CDR3 amino acids: CAWSVLGVTGELFF. CDR3 nucleotides: TGTGCCTGGAGTGTACTAGGAGTCACCGGGGAGCTGTTTTTT. The chain recombines TRBV30 with TRBJ2-2; D may be TRBD2 (5 bases). The CDR3 contains 14 residues. V was shortened by 0 bases and J by 4 bases, with 9 bases between the two germline ends. Germline-derived CDR1 and CDR2 are GTSNPN and SVGIG (reference sequence).

This clone was seen a few times. This chain's CDR3 is CASSLARGHNLNEQFF. The CDR3 region has the DNA TGTGCCAGCAGCTTAGCTAGGGGACATAACCTCAATGAGCAGTTCTTC. The chain recombines TRBV11-3 with TRBJ2-1, with D maybe TRBD1 (6 bases). CDR3 length: 16 residues. CDR1 and CDR2 from the germline V gene are SGHNT and YENEEA. V was pared by 1 base and J by 6 bases, with 16 bases between. Full variable domain (missing parts from reference TRBV11-3 and TRBJ2-1): EAGVVQSPRYKIIEKKQPVAFWCNPISGHNTLYWYLQNLGQGPELLIRYENEEAVDDSQLPKDRFSAERLKGVDSTLKIQPAELGDSAVYLCASSLARGHNLNEQFFGPGTRLTVL.

The J gene is TRBJ1-1, the V gene TRBV29-1; D is undetermined. The germline V gene encodes CDR1 SQVTM and CDR2 ANQGSEA. The V gene lost 4 bases and the J gene lost 0 bases, with 12 bases spanning the gap. The CDR3 is 14 amino acids. Here the CDR3 reads CSVGSGSMNTEAFF. The CDR3 DNA reads as TGCAGCGTTGGAAGTGGCAGCATGAACACTGAAGCTTTCTTT.

The chain joins TRBV27 to TRBJ2-7; TRBD2 matches 8 bases. The CDR3 contains 15 residues. CDR1 is MNHEY and CDR2 is SMNVEV in the germline V gene (reference sequence). V was clipped by 4 bases and J by 5 bases; unmatched bases: 10. The CDR3 loop reads CASSYLGTSFNEQYF. In DNA form, the CDR3 reads TGTGCCAGCAGTTACCTCGGGACTAGTTTCAACGAGCAGTACTTC.

V is TRBV4-1 and J is TRBJ1-5; D remains ambiguous. CDR3 size: 15 residues. Looked up from germline, CDR1 is MGHRA and CDR2 is YSYEKL. Trimming pared 3 bases from V and 2 bases from J, leaving 11 bases between. The CDR3 DNA is TGCGCCAGCAGCCACGGACCGAGGGGCAATCAGCCCCAGCATTTT. Translated, it gives CASSHGPRGNQPQHF.

The rearrangement uses TRBV6-5 and TRBJ1-4; tentative D call: TRBD1 (6 bases). Trimming took off 5 bases at V and 8 bases at J, with 12 bases between the two ends. The germline CDR1 and CDR2 sequences are MNHEY and SVGAGI. The CDR3 loop spans 13 amino acids. Written as DNA, the CDR3 is TGTGCCAGCAGTCCCCCAGGGGTGGAAAAACTGTTTTTT. Protein product: CASSPPGVEKLFF.

This clone was seen just once. J is TRBJ2-7 and V is TRBV7-9; TRBD1 aligns across 10 bases. V shed 2 bases, J shed 3 bases, and the junction held 4 bases outside the gene matches. Germline CDR1 and CDR2: SEHNR and FQNEAQ (reference sequence). This CDR3 comprises 15 residues. This CDR3 is CASSLKGQGIYEQYF. In nucleotides, the CDR3 is TGTGCCAGCAGCTTAAAGGGACAGGGGATCTACGAGCAGTACTTC.

V gene TRBV5-8 combines with J gene TRBJ1-4; 10 bases fit TRBD1. Germline CDR1 SGHTS, CDR2 YDEGEE. The CDR3 is 15 residues long. With 0 bases clipped from V and 8 bases from J, the junction kept 4 bases outside the gene matches. CDR3 coding DNA: TGTGCCAGCAGCTTGGGGGACAGGGGTGGAGAAAAACTGTTTTTT. Residues: CASSLGDRGGEKLFF.

This chain uses TRBV19 with TRBJ2-1; 8 bases match TRBD2. V trimming: 7 bases; J trimming: 3 bases; junction bases outside the gene matches: 8. This CDR3 comprises 15 residues. Germline CDR1 is LNHDA and CDR2 is SQIVND (reference sequence). The CDR3 sequence: CASKPPGTSYNEQFF. CDR3 bases: TGTGCCAGTAAACCGCCGGGGACTAGCTACAATGAGCAGTTCTTC.

V usage is TRBV6-4 and J usage is TRBJ1-1; D is possibly TRBD1 (5 bases). The V gene's germline CDR1 is MRHNA and CDR2 SNTAGT. V lost 8 bases to trimming and J lost 0 bases, with 19 bases between them. The CDR3 runs to 16 residues. The CDR3 loop is CASSQEAGPMNTEAFF. CDR3 DNA: TGTGCCAGCTCACAGGAGGCAGGGCCTATGAACACTGAAGCTTTCTTT.

The chain joins TRBV27 to TRBJ1-1, with D unresolved. CDR1 is MNHEY and CDR2 is SMNVEV in the germline V gene (reference sequence). The CDR3 has 11 residues. Trimming shortened V by 8 bases and J by 5 bases, and 9 bases separated the two germline ends. CDR3 sequence reads: CASVARTEAFF. CDR3 nucleotide sequence: TGTGCCAGCGTTGCCCGGACTGAAGCTTTCTTT.

The chain carries TRBV5-1 and TRBJ1-2; the D gene is possibly TRBD1 (5 bases). V gave up 5 bases and J gave up 7 bases, with 18 bases separating them. Germline assignment: CDR1 SGHRS and CDR2 YFSETQ. The CDR3 is made up of 14 amino acids. Written as DNA, the CDR3 is TGCGCCAGCAGGACCGGGACGGACCCCTTTGGCTACACCTTC. Its protein product is CASRTGTDPFGYTF.

The chain is built from TRBV5-1 and TRBJ2-1; weak D call: TRBD1 (6 bases). Germline-derived CDR1 and CDR2 are SGHRS and YFSETQ. There are 13 residues in the CDR3. Trimming shortened V by 2 bases and J by 6 bases, and 9 bases separated the two germline ends. The CDR3 DNA is TGCGCCAGCAGCTTTGGCAGGGGCAATGAGCAGTTCTTC. Protein product: CASSFGRGNEQFF.

The chain carries TRBV7-9 and TRBJ2-3, with no clear D. Germline CDR1 reads SEHNR; CDR2 reads FQNEAQ (reference sequence). V gave up 1 base and J gave up 4 bases, with 3 bases separating them. The CDR3 contains 12 residues. This CDR3 is CASSLVSDTQYF. In DNA, the CDR3 is TGTGCCAGCAGCTTAGTGTCAGATACGCAGTATTTT.

This clone was picked up a small number of times. The chain carries TRBV4-1 and TRBJ1-5; the D gene is possibly TRBD1 (5 bases). The germline V gene encodes CDR1 MGHRA and CDR2 YSYEKL. With 1 base removed from V and 4 bases from J, the gap between germline ends came to 8 bases. The CDR3 contains 14 residues. CDR3 region: CASSQAGGNQPQHF. The CDR3, as DNA: TGCGCCAGCAGCCAAGCGGGGGGGAATCAGCCCCAGCATTTT.

J is TRBJ2-2 and V is TRBV6-5; D not resolved. This CDR3 has 13 residues. The germline V gene has CDR1 MNHEY and CDR2 SVGAGI. Trimming shortened V by 7 bases and J by 5 bases, and 11 bases separated the two germline ends. CDR3 sequence (DNA): TGTGCCAGCAACGACATGCTAACCGGGGAGCTGTTTTTT. This codes for CASNDMLTGELFF.

The rearrangement links TRBV11-2 to TRBJ2-7; 8 nucleotides line up with TRBD2. After removal of 5 bases from V and 2 bases from J, the junction contained 14 bases not matched to a gene. The CDR3 runs to 17 residues. Germline CDR1 SGHAT, CDR2 FQNNGV. The chain's CDR3 is CASSPQNRAGGPYEQYF. The CDR3 DNA is TGTGCCAGCAGCCCACAAAATCGGGCGGGAGGTCCCTACGAGCAGTACTTC. Full variable domain (rest looked up from reference TRBV11-2 and TRBJ2-7): EAGVAQSPRYKIIEKRQSVAFWCNPISGHATLYWYQQILGQGPKLLIQFQNNGVVDDSQLPKDRFSAERLKGVDSTLKIQPAKLEDSAVYLCASSPQNRAGGPYEQYFGPGTRLTVT.

The chain uses TRBV2 and TRBJ2-1; the D gene is possibly TRBD1 (5 bases). This CDR3 spans 13 amino acids. The V gene's germline CDR1 is SNHLY and CDR2 FYNNEI. Between the trimmed V and J ends, which lost 6 bases and 4 bases, there was a span of 10 bases. In DNA, the CDR3 is TGTGCCAGCAGGAGAGACAGTTACAATGAGCAGTTCTTC. Amino acids: CASRRDSYNEQFF.

The rearrangement uses TRBV30 and TRBJ2-7; 10 bases agree with TRBD1. In germline, CDR1 is GTSNPN, CDR2 SVGIG (reference sequence). The CDR3 is 14 residues long. The ends lost 1 base at V and 7 bases at J; junction bases unmatched: 7. The CDR3 nucleotides read TGTGCCTGGAGTGGGGGGACAGGGGAAAGGGAGCAGTACTTC. Translation: CAWSGGTGEREQYF.

The chain recombines TRBV5-1 with TRBJ2-1; 10 nucleotides agree with TRBD2. The V and J ends lost 6 bases and 6 bases, in that order; junction bases with no gene match: 6. Germline V gene lookup returns CDR1 SGHRS and CDR2 YFSETQ. This CDR3 has 14 amino acids. The CDR3 DNA sequence: TGCGCCAGCATGAGGACTAGCGGCTTCAATGAGCAGTTCTTC. Protein sequence: CASMRTSGFNEQFF.

The genes are TRBV21-1 and TRBJ1-5. TRBV21-1 is described as a pseudogene. The CDR3 spans 13 residues. CDR3 sequence (DNA): TGTGCCAGCAAAATTAGGGGCAATCAGCCCCAGCATTTT. It encodes CASKIRGNQPQHF.

V gene TRBV5-4 combines with J gene TRBJ2-2; no clear D gene. The CDR3 has 12 residues. Trimming removed 0 bases at V and 6 bases at J, with 3 bases between. Germline-derived CDR1 and CDR2 are SGHNT and YYREEE (reference sequence). DNA for the CDR3: TGTGCCAGCAGCTTGGCGGCCGGGGAGCTGTTTTTT. Its protein is CASSLAAGELFF.

The chain combines TRBV9 with TRBJ2-6, with unresolved D. Germline CDR1 SGDLS, CDR2 YYNGEE. Trimming shortened V by 0 bases and J by 2 bases, and 0 bases separated the two germline ends. The CDR3 loop spans 13 amino acids. The CDR3 bases are TGTGCCAGCAGCGTAGCTGGGGCCAACGTCCTGACTTTC. This codes for CASSVAGANVLTF. Variable domain in full (rest from reference TRBV9 and TRBJ2-6): DSGVTQTPKHLITATGQRVTLRCSPRSGDLSVYWYQQSLDQGLQFLIQYYNGEERAKGNILERFSAQQFPDLHSELNLSSLELGDSALYFCASSVAGANVLTFGAGSRLTVL.

This clone was detected a few times. Other DNA sequences in this sample translate to the same CDR3. CDR3 in DNA: TGTGCCAGCAGCCTGGAGTGGGGGGGCACTGAAGCTTTCTTT. This gives the protein CASSLEWGGTEAFF. The V call is TRBV5-6, the J call TRBJ1-1, with a tentative D call TRBD1 (5 bases). This CDR3 region has 14 residues. The V gene's germline CDR1 is SGHDT and CDR2 YYEEEE. The ends were cut back, 4 bases at V and 4 bases at J, with 14 bases in the middle.

The genes are TRBV4-1 and TRBJ1-5, with TRBD1 as a possible D gene (6 bases). V lost 4 bases and J 5 bases, leaving 9 bases between the germline ends. CDR1 and CDR2 (germline): MGHRA, YSYEKL. The CDR3 extends over 13 amino acids. CDR3 DNA sequence: TGCGCCAGCAGCCCGAGGGGGGATCAGCCCCAGCATTTT. Residues: CASSPRGDQPQHF.

The rearrangement uses TRBV5-4 and TRBJ2-7; D may be TRBD1 or TRBD2 (6 bases each). The CDR3 runs 15 residues. From germline, CDR1 is SGHNT and CDR2 YYREEE (reference sequence). V was pared by 2 bases and J by 5 bases, with 17 bases between. The DNA of the CDR3 is TGTGCCAGCAGCTTCCCCGGGGGCGGGTTGGACGAGCAGTACTTC. Translating gives CASSFPGGGLDEQYF.

V gene TRBV9 combines with J gene TRBJ1-2; the D gene is possibly TRBD1 (6 bases). CDR3 length: 13 amino acids. Trimming left V 5 bases short and J 5 bases short, with 13 bases between. Per the germline V gene, CDR1 is SGDLS and CDR2 is YYNGEE. The CDR3 nucleotides read TGTGCCAGCAGGGGGACACCTGGGTATGGCTACACCTTC. Its protein product is CASRGTPGYGYTF.

This clone appeared a few times. This chain links TRBV5-1 with TRBJ2-1, with D tentatively TRBD1 (6 bases). Germline V gene sequence: CDR1 SGHRS, CDR2 YFSETQ. The CDR3 loop spans 15 amino acids. Trimming took 4 bases from V and 0 from J, leaving 11 bases between them. This CDR3 is CASSPGQTSYNEQFF. For the CDR3, the DNA is TGCGCCAGCAGCCCCGGACAGACCTCCTACAATGAGCAGTTCTTC.